The rows below give T cell receptor beta chains drawn from one sample of a study of blood T cell repertoires in COVID-19. The assay was immunoSEQ multiplex PCR, and TCRdb's table has in-frame clones only and misses some. The sample records about 350,000 clones, roughly 87% being singletons. The specimen was PBMCs or T cells enriched from blood (not recorded which). The receptors here all came from a woman in her 30s who had recovered from COVID-19. Both conserved end residues are part of each CDR3. Each record gives: clone size, V gene, J gene, CDR3 length, D gene, CDR3 DNA, CDR3 protein. A D gene is named only where the DNA matches it firmly. Not all rows give a size; the values are once, few, many and, for expanded clones, a class.

size: -
V: TRBV19
J: TRBJ1-1
length: 12
D: -
DNA: TGTGCCAGTACCCCCTCCAACACTGAAGCTTTCTTT
CDR3: CASTPSNTEAFF

size: -
V: TRBV7-2
J: TRBJ1-2
length: 14
D: TRBD1
DNA: TGTGCCAGCAGCAGACAGGGACAGAACTATGGCTACACCTTC
CDR3: CASSRQGQNYGYTF

size: few
V: TRBV5-1
J: TRBJ1-1
length: 13
D: -
DNA: TGCGCCAGCAGCTTTACTCAGGACACTGAAGCTTTCTTT
CDR3: CASSFTQDTEAFF

size: -
V: TRBV2
J: TRBJ2-2
length: 15
D: TRBD1
DNA: TGTGCCAGCAGTTTTGACAGGGGGGACACCGGGGAGCTGTTTTTT
CDR3: CASSFDRGDTGELFF

size: -
V: TRBV2
J: TRBJ2-3
length: 16
D: TRBD2
DNA: TGTGCCAGCAGGGATAGACTAGCGGGGGGAACGGATACGCAGTATTTT
CDR3: CASRDRLAGGTDTQYF

size: -
V: TRBV28
J: TRBJ1-1
length: 11
D: -
DNA: TGTGCCAGCACCCAGAGGACTGAAGCTTTCTTT
CDR3: CASTQRTEAFF

size: few
V: TRBV28
J: TRBJ1-5
length: 16
D: -
DNA: TGTGCCAGCAGTTTGGGTGTACAGATCATAGGCAAGCCCCAGCATTTT
CDR3: CASSLGVQIIGKPQHF

size: -
V: TRBV5-4
J: TRBJ2-7
length: 15
D: -
DNA: TGTGCCAGCAGTCCCCCCCCGCCAGGGAACTACGAGCAGTACTTC
CDR3: CASSPPPPGNYEQYF

size: -
V: TRBV13
J: TRBJ1-2
length: 13
D: TRBD1
DNA: TGTGCCAGCAGCACACAGGGGGCGGAAGGCTACACCTTC
CDR3: CASSTQGAEGYTF

size: -
V: TRBV19
J: TRBJ1-4
length: 15
D: -
DNA: TGTGCCAGTAGTCGAGATACAGGGCCTAATGAAAAACTGTTTTTT
CDR3: CASSRDTGPNEKLFF

size: -
V: TRBV6-4
J: TRBJ1-1
length: 16
D: TRBD1
DNA: TGTGCCAGCAGCAATCTTTACAGGGGGCGAAGGACTGAAGCTTTCTTT
CDR3: CASSNLYRGRRTEAFF

size: -
V: TRBV5-1
J: TRBJ1-1
length: 16
D: -
DNA: TGCGCCAGCAGCCCATCGAGGGGGAGAGGTGACACTGAAGCTTTCTTT
CDR3: CASSPSRGRGDTEAFF

size: -
V: TRBV5-8
J: TRBJ2-3
length: 16
D: -
DNA: TGTGCCAGCAGCCCTTTTGTGGGGGCTAGCACAGATACGCAGTATTTT
CDR3: CASSPFVGASTDTQYF

size: -
V: TRBV7-2
J: TRBJ1-6
length: 17
D: TRBD1
DNA: TGTGCCAGCAGCTTACGGGGTAGGGGACAGGGTGATTCACCCCTCCACTTT
CDR3: CASSLRGRGQGDSPLHF

size: -
V: TRBV27
J: TRBJ2-7
length: 12
D: TRBD1
DNA: TGTGCCAGCCGGACAGGGGCCTACGAGCAGTACTTC
CDR3: CASRTGAYEQYF

size: -
V: TRBV10-1
J: TRBJ1-1
length: 14
D: -
DNA: TGCGCCAGCAGAAATAGATCAGGGGTGGCTGAAGCTTTCTTT
CDR3: CASRNRSGVAEAFF

size: -
V: TRBV15
J: TRBJ2-3
length: 14
D: -
DNA: TGTGCCACCTCCCAGGGGTCTCCGCCTGATACGCAGTATTTT
CDR3: CATSQGSPPDTQYF

size: -
V: TRBV4-3
J: TRBJ2-5
length: 16
D: -
DNA: TGCGCCAGCAGCCAAGGGACGGCGGACTTTCAAGAGACCCAGTACTTC
CDR3: CASSQGTADFQETQYF

size: -
V: TRBV30
J: TRBJ1-3
length: 14
D: -
DNA: TGTGCCTGGGAGGACGGACTCTCTGGAAACACCATATATTTT
CDR3: CAWEDGLSGNTIYF

size: once
V: TRBV7-9
J: TRBJ2-5
length: 14
D: -
DNA: TGTGCCAGCAGCTTTCCGGGGGGCGAAGAGACCCAGTACTTC
CDR3: CASSFPGGEETQYF

size: -
V: TRBV24-1
J: TRBJ2-2
length: 18
D: TRBD2
DNA: TGTGCCACCAGTGATTTTGGCAGCGGGGGATCGAACACCGGGGAGCTGTTTTTT
CDR3: CATSDFGSGGSNTGELFF

size: -
V: TRBV5-5
J: TRBJ2-3
length: 13
D: -
DNA: TGTGCCAGCAGCTTGGAGGGGGCAGATACGCAGTATTTT
CDR3: CASSLEGADTQYF

size: -
V: TRBV28
J: TRBJ1-2
length: 13
D: TRBD1
DNA: TGTGCCAGCAGGCAGGGGGAGGACTATGGCTACACCTTC
CDR3: CASRQGEDYGYTF

size: once
V: TRBV27
J: TRBJ1-2
length: 14
D: TRBD1
DNA: TGTGCCAGCAGACCTCTTGACAGGGGAGATGGCTACACCTTC
CDR3: CASRPLDRGDGYTF

size: -
V: TRBV19
J: TRBJ1-5
length: 15
D: TRBD1
DNA: TGTGCCAGTAGTATGGCGACAGGGAGCAATCAGCCCCAGCATTTT
CDR3: CASSMATGSNQPQHF

size: -
V: TRBV28
J: TRBJ1-4
length: 14
D: -
DNA: TGTGCCAGCACCAGCACCGGGACTGAGGAAAAACTGTTTTTT
CDR3: CASTSTGTEEKLFF

size: -
V: TRBV2
J: TRBJ2-5
length: 12
D: -
DNA: TGTGCCAGCAGTGACCCTCCAGAGACCCAGTACTTC
CDR3: CASSDPPETQYF

size: -
V: TRBV5-4
J: TRBJ2-1
length: 13
D: -
DNA: TGTGCCAGCGCTGGGAGCTCCTACAATGAGCAGTTCTTC
CDR3: CASAGSSYNEQFF

size: -
V: TRBV5-1
J: TRBJ2-5
length: 16
D: TRBD2
DNA: TGCGCCAGCAGCCCTAGGACTAGCGGGGGTGAAGAGACCCAGTACTTC
CDR3: CASSPRTSGGEETQYF

size: few
V: TRBV5-4
J: TRBJ2-2
length: 16
D: TRBD1
DNA: TGTGCCAGCAGCCCCGGGACAGGGGGCAACACCGGGGAGCTGTTTTTT
CDR3: CASSPGTGGNTGELFF

size: -
V: TRBV12-1
J: TRBJ2-3
length: 13
D: -
DNA: TGTGCCAGCAGCTCAACGACAGGGGGTGCGCAGTATTTT
CDR3: CASSSTTGGAQYF

size: -
V: TRBV5-1
J: TRBJ1-3
length: 14
D: TRBD1
DNA: TGCGCCAGCAGCCCCGACAGGGCTGGAAACACCATATATTTT
CDR3: CASSPDRAGNTIYF

size: -
V: TRBV7-9
J: TRBJ2-7
length: 16
D: TRBD1
DNA: TGTGCCAGCAGCTTCCCGTCAGGGGGCCAAACCTACGAGCAGTACTTC
CDR3: CASSFPSGGQTYEQYF

size: -
V: TRBV19
J: TRBJ2-1
length: 14
D: -
DNA: TGTGCCAGTAGACGACAGATTAGTGACAATGAGCAGTTCTTC
CDR3: CASRRQISDNEQFF

size: -
V: TRBV30
J: TRBJ2-7
length: 11
D: -
DNA: TGTGCCGCTGGGCAGGGCGACGAGCAGTACTTC
CDR3: CAAGQGDEQYF

size: -
V: TRBV4-3
J: TRBJ1-2
length: 16
D: -
DNA: TGCGCCAGCAGCCAAGGGTTCAGGGCTGCAAGTAATGGCTACACCTTC
CDR3: CASSQGFRAASNGYTF

size: -
V: TRBV9
J: TRBJ1-2
length: 15
D: TRBD1
DNA: TGTGCCAGCAGCAAAACTTGGGGACAGCCAAATGGCTACACCTTC
CDR3: CASSKTWGQPNGYTF

size: -
V: TRBV10-3
J: TRBJ2-4
length: 18
D: TRBD2
DNA: TGTGCCACCAGTCAAGGACTAGGGAGTACCCTAGCCAAAAACATTCAGTACTTC
CDR3: CATSQGLGSTLAKNIQYF

size: -
V: TRBV11-2
J: TRBJ2-7
length: 15
D: TRBD1
DNA: TGTGCCAGCAGCTTAAAGGACAGGGCCGGCTACGAGCAGTACTTC
CDR3: CASSLKDRAGYEQYF

size: -
V: TRBV19
J: TRBJ1-5
length: 17
D: TRBD1
DNA: TGTGCCAGTAGTATAGCCCCCGGGACAGGGGGCAATCAGCCCCAGCATTTT
CDR3: CASSIAPGTGGNQPQHF

size: -
V: TRBV24-1
J: TRBJ2-1
length: 17
D: TRBD1
DNA: TGTGCCACCAGTGACCGGTTGGGACAGGGTGCCTACAATGAGCAGTTCTTC
CDR3: CATSDRLGQGAYNEQFF